Listed below are T cell receptor beta chains from one sample, sequenced in a study of CD8 T cells in ankylosing spondylitis. TCRdb reprocessed the 5' RACE reads with MiXCR, giving one entry per CDR3 protein. The table lists more than 650,000 distinct CDR3 sequences, approximately 12% of them singletons. The specimen sequenced was blood, either unsorted or a sorted T cell fraction (not recorded which). The receptors derive from a male donor with ankylosing spondylitis. Each CDR3 is given with its conserved first and last residue. The order of the fields is J gene, D gene, V gene, clone size, CDR3 DNA, CDR3 protein. The D gene is left open where the match is weak. Clone size is not always given. Where it is, it says once, few, many or a class for expanded clones.

J: TRBJ2-7; D: NA; V: TRBV5-1; size: NA; DNA: TGCGCCAGCAGCTCCCGGAGGGGGGTCCCCTACGAGCAGTACTTC; CDR3: CASSSRRGVPYEQYF
J: TRBJ2-4; D: TRBD1; V: TRBV5-1; size: many; DNA: TGCGCCAGCAGCTGGACAGGGTTGAACATTCAGTACTTC; CDR3: CASSWTGLNIQYF
J: TRBJ1-1; D: NA; V: TRBV7-6; size: few; DNA: TGTGCCAGCAGTTATCTAGGGCCCCCGAACACTGAAGCTTTCTTT; CDR3: CASSYLGPPNTEAFF
J: TRBJ2-1; D: NA; V: TRBV20-1; size: many; DNA: TGCAGTGCTAGACTCCTAGGGAGCTCCTACAATGAGCAGTTCTTC; CDR3: CSARLLGSSYNEQFF
J: TRBJ2-7; D: NA; V: TRBV10-3; size: few; DNA: TGTGCCATCAGGACGGACAGATCCTACGAGCAGTACTTC; CDR3: CAIRTDRSYEQYF
J: TRBJ2-7; D: TRBD1; V: TRBV10-3; size: NA; DNA: TGTGCCATCAGTGCCCCCCGGGACAGCTACGAGCAGTACTTC; CDR3: CAISAPRDSYEQYF
J: TRBJ1-1; D: NA; V: TRBV9; size: NA; DNA: TGTGCCAGCAGCGTAGCGGGCAGGGTGAACACTGAAGCTTTCTTT; CDR3: CASSVAGRVNTEAFF
J: TRBJ1-1; D: NA; V: TRBV6-1; size: many; DNA: TGTGCCAGCAGGACAGGACAGAACACTGAAGCTTTCTTT; CDR3: CASRTGQNTEAFF
J: TRBJ2-7; D: NA; V: TRBV20-1; size: NA; DNA: TGCAGTGCTAGATCTAACATTCACTCCTACGAGCAGTACTTC; CDR3: CSARSNIHSYEQYF
J: TRBJ2-7; D: NA; V: TRBV20-1; size: few; DNA: TGCAGTGCTAGTGGGCAAGGAAAAATCGAGTACTTC; CDR3: CSASGQGKIEYF
J: TRBJ2-1; D: TRBD2; V: TRBV6-2/TRBV6-3; size: many; DNA: TGTGCCAGCAGGGTAGCGGGAGTTTACAATGAGCAGTTCTTC; CDR3: CASRVAGVYNEQFF
J: TRBJ1-5; D: NA; V: TRBV20-1; size: NA; DNA: TGCAGTGCTAGAGTGTCCAGCAATCAGCCCCAGCATTTT; CDR3: CSARVSSNQPQHF
J: TRBJ1-2; D: NA; V: TRBV6-5; size: NA; DNA: TGTGCCAGCAGTCACAGGCCGCGGTATGGCTACACCTTC; CDR3: CASSHRPRYGYTF
J: TRBJ2-5; D: NA; V: TRBV4-3; size: NA; DNA: TGCGCCAGCAGCCAAGATCCCCACGGAGATAGGGAAGAGACCCAGTACTTC; CDR3: CASSQDPHGDREETQYF
J: TRBJ1-1; D: NA; V: TRBV2; size: few; DNA: TGTGCCAGCAGGCCCCGGACCTCGGGCACTGAAGCTTTCTTT; CDR3: CASRPRTSGTEAFF
J: TRBJ2-1; D: TRBD2; V: TRBV5-5; size: few; DNA: TGTGCCAGCAGCTTTCGGAGCGGGACCTTCTACAATGAGCAGTTCTTC; CDR3: CASSFRSGTFYNEQFF
J: TRBJ2-1; D: NA; V: TRBV7-2; size: few; DNA: TGTGCCAGCATGCCCCGTTTTGGTGAGCAGTTCTTC; CDR3: CASMPRFGEQFF
J: TRBJ2-1; D: TRBD1; V: TRBV27; size: few; DNA: TGTGCCAGCGTTCGACCGGGACAGCCTGCCGGTGAGCAGTTCTTC; CDR3: CASVRPGQPAGEQFF
J: TRBJ2-3; D: NA; V: TRBV7-6; size: NA; DNA: TGTGCAAACAGGGATAGGACAGATACGCAGTATTTT; CDR3: CANRDRTDTQYF
J: TRBJ2-5; D: NA; V: TRBV29-1; size: few; DNA: TGCAGCGTTGACCGGTTGTACTTC; CDR3: CSVDRLYF
J: TRBJ2-5; D: TRBD2; V: TRBV20-1; size: few; DNA: TGCAGTGCTAGCCCCGGGGGGGGAGGGGGACAAGAGACCCAGTACTTC; CDR3: CSASPGGGGGQETQYF
J: TRBJ2-1; D: NA; V: TRBV20-1; size: NA; DNA: TGCAGTGCTAGGAACCCCCCCAATGAGCAGTTCTTC; CDR3: CSARNPPNEQFF
J: TRBJ1-5; D: NA; V: TRBV5-1; size: few; DNA: TGCGCCAGCAGGTTCGAGGCGGGGCCAAATCAGCCCCAGCATTTT; CDR3: CASRFEAGPNQPQHF
J: TRBJ2-3; D: NA; V: TRBV7-9; size: NA; DNA: TGTGCCAGCAGCTTAAAGAGCACAGATACGCAGTATTTT; CDR3: CASSLKSTDTQYF
J: TRBJ1-2; D: NA; V: TRBV12-3/TRBV12-4; size: NA; DNA: TGTGCCAGCAGTTTAGGGGAAATAGGCTACACCTTC; CDR3: CASSLGEIGYTF
J: TRBJ1-6; D: NA; V: TRBV5-6; size: few; DNA: TGTGCCAGCAGCTGGGCCGGGGGGGCATGGAATTCACCCCTCCACTTT; CDR3: CASSWAGGAWNSPLHF
J: TRBJ2-7; D: NA; V: TRBV6-1; size: once; DNA: TGTGCCAGCAGTGAGAAAGCGCACGAGCAGTACTTC; CDR3: CASSEKAHEQYF
J: TRBJ1-2; D: NA; V: TRBV20-1; size: few; DNA: TGCAGTGCTAGCCCCTTGGCACAGGGCTATGGCTACACCTTC; CDR3: CSASPLAQGYGYTF
J: TRBJ2-5; D: NA; V: TRBV6-2/TRBV6-3; size: few; DNA: TGTGCCAGCAGTTACCCTGATACTGGGAGAACCCAGTACTTC; CDR3: CASSYPDTGRTQYF
J: TRBJ1-1; D: TRBD1; V: TRBV6-1; size: NA; DNA: TGTGCCAGCAGACAGGGGGGTGACACTGAAGCTTTCTTT; CDR3: CASRQGGDTEAFF
J: TRBJ2-3; D: TRBD1; V: TRBV29-1; size: few; DNA: TGCAGCGTTACTACAGGGGGCGATACGCAGTATTTT; CDR3: CSVTTGGDTQYF
J: TRBJ2-7; D: TRBD2; V: TRBV29-1; size: NA; DNA: TGCAGCGTTGCCGGGACTAACCTCTACGAGCAGTACTTC; CDR3: CSVAGTNLYEQYF
J: TRBJ2-7; D: TRBD2; V: TRBV9; size: few; DNA: TGTGCCAGCAGCGTAGGTTCTAGCGGGGGCGAGCAGTACTTC; CDR3: CASSVGSSGGEQYF
J: TRBJ2-7; D: TRBD1; V: TRBV9; size: NA; DNA: TGTGCCAGCAGCGTAGGGGTGACAGGGGGCTCCTACGAGCAGTACTTC; CDR3: CASSVGVTGGSYEQYF
J: TRBJ1-2; D: NA; V: TRBV29-1; size: few; DNA: TGCAGCGTTGAAACAGATTGGACTAACTATGGCTACACCTTC; CDR3: CSVETDWTNYGYTF
J: TRBJ2-3; D: TRBD1; V: TRBV20-1; size: many; DNA: TGCAGTGCTACCGGGACAGCCTTGAAGCAGTATTTT; CDR3: CSATGTALKQYF
J: TRBJ2-2; D: NA; V: TRBV5-1; size: NA; DNA: TGCGCCAGCAGCTTGGCGGGAAACCTAAACACCGGGGAGCTGTTTTTT; CDR3: CASSLAGNLNTGELFF
J: TRBJ1-5; D: TRBD1; V: TRBV20-1; size: few; DNA: TGCAGTGCTGGGAAGGACAGGGGAGATCAGCCCCAGCATTTT; CDR3: CSAGKDRGDQPQHF
J: TRBJ2-3; D: NA; V: TRBV20-1; size: NA; DNA: TGCAGTGCCACGGCCCCAGGGGCCGGCACAGATACGCAGTATTTT; CDR3: CSATAPGAGTDTQYF
J: TRBJ2-1; D: NA; V: TRBV20-1; size: NA; DNA: TGCAGTGCCACGAAGATGACCAGGTCCGGTGGTGAGCAGTTCTTC; CDR3: CSATKMTRSGGEQFF
J: TRBJ2-1; D: TRBD2; V: TRBV29-1; size: NA; DNA: TGCAGCGTTGGGACTAGCGGAAGCTCCTACAATGAGCAGTTCTTC; CDR3: CSVGTSGSSYNEQFF
J: TRBJ2-1; D: NA; V: TRBV5-6; size: NA; DNA: TGTGCCAGCAGTGCGACTTGGAGCCCTGAGCAGTTCTTC; CDR3: CASSATWSPEQFF
J: TRBJ2-3; D: NA; V: TRBV6-2/TRBV6-3; size: few; DNA: TGTGCCAGCAGCGACTCTGTCACAGATACGCAGTATTTT; CDR3: CASSDSVTDTQYF
J: TRBJ1-2; D: TRBD1; V: TRBV20-1; size: NA; DNA: TGCAGTGCTAACAGGGGAGACTATGGCTACACCTTC; CDR3: CSANRGDYGYTF
J: TRBJ2-2; D: NA; V: TRBV27; size: many; DNA: TGTGCCAGCAGTGGAGCTCGCGGAGGGAACACCGGGGAGCTGTTTTTT; CDR3: CASSGARGGNTGELFF
J: TRBJ2-5; D: TRBD1; V: TRBV7-2; size: few; DNA: TGTGCCAGCAGCTCGGACAGGGCCCAGACCCAGTACTTC; CDR3: CASSSDRAQTQYF
J: TRBJ2-3; D: NA; V: TRBV5-1; size: few; DNA: TGCGCCAGCAGCTCACCGGGACTGAGCACAGATACGCAGTATTTT; CDR3: CASSSPGLSTDTQYF
J: TRBJ1-2; D: TRBD1; V: TRBV20-1; size: many; DNA: TGCAGTGCTAGCAATACGGACAGGGGCGGCTACACCTTC; CDR3: CSASNTDRGGYTF
J: TRBJ2-5; D: TRBD2; V: TRBV4-3; size: NA; DNA: TGCGCCAGCAGCCAAGAACCTTCGCGGGGGGGTTGGGGAGAGACCCAGTACTTC; CDR3: CASSQEPSRGGWGETQYF
J: TRBJ2-3; D: NA; V: TRBV5-1; size: NA; DNA: TGCGCCAGCAGCCCACTCGGGCAGGGCCCAGATACGCAGTATTTT; CDR3: CASSPLGQGPDTQYF
J: TRBJ2-7; D: TRBD2; V: TRBV10-3; size: NA; DNA: TGTGCCATCAGCAGCGGGGGGGGCTACGAGCAGTACTTC; CDR3: CAISSGGGYEQYF